Presented here are 21 T cell receptor beta chains from one specimen sequenced in a study of blood T cell repertoires in COVID-19. Repertoires were generated with immunoSEQ multiplex PCR, while TCRdb's copy carries only in-frame clones and drops some. This table holds around 140,000 clones, around 90% found once. Sequenced: peripheral blood. The receptor set was obtained from a human donor with COVID-19, enrolled during active disease. The donor label of this sample is uncertain.

V and J are TRBV5-1 and TRBJ1-1; no clear D gene. Germline V gene data show CDR1 as SGHRS and CDR2 as YFSETQ. The CDR3 loop spans 14 amino acids. Trimming removed 4 bases from V and 4 bases from J, with 14 bases in between. CDR3 sequence reads: CASSMAVLSTEAFF. The CDR3 DNA sequence: TGCGCCAGCAGCATGGCCGTTTTGTCCACTGAAGCTTTCTTT.

In its sample, this clone was seen once. The rearrangement joins TRBV9 to TRBJ2-3; 8 bases match TRBD1. V lost 0 bases and J lost 7; bases outside the gene matches: 10. This CDR3 spans 16 amino acids. Looked up from germline, CDR1 is SGDLS and CDR2 is YYNGEE. This CDR3 is CASSVGRAGGRNTQYF. The CDR3 nucleotides read TGTGCCAGCAGCGTAGGAAGGGCAGGGGGCCGTAATACGCAGTATTTT. The whole variable domain, remainder taken from reference TRBV9 and TRBJ2-3, is DSGVTQTPKHLITATGQRVTLRCSPRSGDLSVYWYQQSLDQGLQFLIQYYNGEERAKGNILERFSAQQFPDLHSELNLSSLELGDSALYFCASSVGRAGGRNTQYFGPGTRLTVL.

This clone was observed at least ten times. The V gene is TRBV5-1, the J gene TRBJ2-2; 10 bases match TRBD1. This CDR3 region has 17 residues. Losses at the gene ends were 3 bases for V and 6 bases for J; bases not matched to a gene: 11. Germline V lookup: CDR1 SGHRS, CDR2 YFSETQ. CDR3 residues: CASSSSSTGGAAGELFF. The CDR3 nucleotides read TGCGCCAGCAGCTCCTCCTCGACAGGGGGCGCCGCCGGGGAGCTGTTTTTT. The variable domain in full, with the rest retrieved from reference TRBV5-1 and TRBJ2-2, is KAGVTQTPRYLIKTRGQQVTLSCSPISGHRSVSWYQQTPGQGLQFLFEYFSETQRNKGNFPGRFSGRQFSNSRSEMNVSTLELGDSALYLCASSSSSTGGAAGELFFGEGSRLTVL.

V and J are TRBV11-1 and TRBJ1-2; possibly TRBD1 for D (5 bases). The V and J ends lost 5 bases and 4 bases respectively, with 20 bases between them. The germline V gene encodes CDR1 SGHAT and CDR2 FQDESV (reference sequence). The CDR3 is 16 residues long. The CDR3: CASSRTGTPGGYGYTF. In DNA form, the CDR3 reads TGTGCCAGCAGCCGAACCGGGACCCCGGGGGGCTATGGCTACACCTTC.

As regards this clone: The CDR3 does not end in the conserved phenylalanine or tryptophan, so this is likely a read error. The DNA is omitted, as the CDR3 cannot be located on it reliably, and the CDR3 follows TCRdb's listing. The CDR3 region is CASSSQGRIPIY. The V gene is TRBV5-4, the J gene TRBJ1-3; the table's D call TRBD1 went unverified against the DNA. The CDR3 sequence runs 12 residues, both termini included. Germline loops: CDR1 SGHNT, CDR2 YYREEE (reference sequence).

The chain combines TRBV5-6 with TRBJ2-2; D call uncertain. This CDR3 contains 14 residues. Trimming cost V 3 bases and J 0 bases, with 6 bases left between them. Germline loops: CDR1 SGHDT, CDR2 YYEEEE. The CDR3 region has the DNA TGTGCCAGCAGCTCGTTATCGAACACCGGGGAGCTGTTTTTT. Amino acid sequence: CASSSLSNTGELFF.

The CDR3 DNA is TGTGCCAGCAGTCCCGGGACAGGGGGCTACGAGCAGTACTTC. Translation: CASSPGTGGYEQYF. The chain uses TRBV14 and TRBJ2-7; 11 nucleotides agree with TRBD1. The CDR3 is 14 residues long. V was clipped by 6 bases and J by 3 bases; unmatched bases: 4. The germline gives CDR1 SGHDN, CDR2 FVKESK.

Regarding this clone: Other nucleotide sequences in the sample specify the same CDR3. The V and J genes are TRBV5-1 and TRBJ2-1, with 7 positions matching TRBD1. V shed 0 bases, J shed 6 bases, and the junction held 3 bases outside the gene matches. This CDR3 region has 14 residues. Germline CDR1 SGHRS, CDR2 YFSETQ. CDR3 in DNA: TGCGCCAGCAGCTTGGGGACAGGCGGCAATGAGCAGTTCTTC. Its protein is CASSLGTGGNEQFF.

The rearrangement links TRBV11-3 to TRBJ2-7; 9 nucleotides align to TRBD1. The CDR3 spans 14 residues. After removal of 6 bases from V and 2 bases from J, the junction contained 5 bases not matched to a gene. The germline V gene encodes CDR1 SGHNT and CDR2 YENEEA. CDR3 bases: TGTGCCAGCAGTCAGGGACAGGGAACCTACGAGCAGTACTTC. This gives the protein CASSQGQGTYEQYF. The variable domain in full, completed from reference TRBV11-3 and TRBJ2-7, reads EAGVVQSPRYKIIEKKQPVAFWCNPISGHNTLYWYLQNLGQGPELLIRYENEEAVDDSQLPKDRFSAERLKGVDSTLKIQPAELGDSAVYLCASSQGQGTYEQYFGPGTRLTVT.

CDR3 DNA sequence: TGTGCCAGCAGTCCCCAGACAGGGAGACCTGACACTGAAGCTTTCTTT. Its translation is CASSPQTGRPDTEAFF. V and J are TRBV6-6 and TRBJ1-1; TRBD1 matches 7 bases. The CDR3 contains 16 residues. The V gene end was trimmed by 5 bases and the J gene end by 3 bases; junction bases not matched to a gene: 12. Germline assignment: CDR1 MNHNY and CDR2 SVGAGI (reference sequence).

The V and J genes are TRBV25-1 and TRBJ1-3; no clear D gene. This CDR3 comprises 13 residues. Trimming removed 5 bases from V and 4 bases from J, with 9 bases in between. From germline, CDR1 is MGHDK and CDR2 SYGVNS. CDR3 nucleotide sequence: TGTGCCAGCAGTCTAGGTTCAGGAAACACCATATATTTT. As protein: CASSLGSGNTIYF.

The chain carries TRBV5-1 and TRBJ2-1; 8 nucleotides agree with TRBD2. This CDR3 is 15 amino acids long. J was trimmed by 7 bases and V by 0 bases; bases with no gene match: 6. Germline-derived CDR1 and CDR2 are SGHRS and YFSETQ. CDR3: CASSLAPGGPNEQFF. DNA for the CDR3: TGCGCCAGCAGCTTGGCCCCGGGGGGGCCGAATGAGCAGTTCTTC.

Only a few counts were recorded for this clone. The chain is built from TRBV7-9 and TRBJ1-2; 7 nucleotides line up with TRBD1. Trimming took 3 bases from V and 3 from J; bases not matched to a gene: 1. The CDR3 contains 13 residues. CDR1 is SEHNR, CDR2 FQNEAQ, per germline (reference sequence). This chain's CDR3 is CASSFTGDYGYTF. CDR3 nucleotide sequence: TGTGCCAGCAGCTTTACAGGGGACTATGGCTACACCTTC.

V and J are TRBV9 and TRBJ1-1; D may be TRBD1 (5 bases). CDR1 and CDR2 from the germline V gene are SGDLS and YYNGEE. CDR3 size: 13 residues. Trimming removed 1 base at V and 10 bases at J, with 14 bases between. Here the CDR3 reads CASSVSEGRGAFF. CDR3 DNA sequence: TGTGCCAGCAGCGTATCCGAGGGGCGGGGAGCTTTCTTT.

The chain employs TRBV3-1 (or the pseudogene TRBV3-2) and TRBJ2-3; TRBD2 is a possible D gene (6 bases). Germline V CDR1 and CDR2: LGHDT, YNNKEL (reference sequence). The CDR3 contains 17 residues. Trimming left V 0 bases short and J 7 bases short, with 20 bases between. The CDR3: CASSQDNSYLGTYTQYF. The CDR3 DNA follows: TGTGCCAGCAGCCAAGATAATTCCTACCTAGGGACTTATACGCAGTATTTT.

This rearrangement joins TRBV3-1 (or the pseudogene TRBV3-2) to TRBJ2-5; TRBD2 agrees at 10 bases. Germline values: CDR1 LGHDT, CDR2 YNNKEL (reference sequence). This CDR3 has 15 amino acids. The trim removed 6 bases at V and 4 bases at J, leaving 8 bases unmatched. In DNA form, the CDR3 reads TGTGCCAGCAGGCCCCCCAGCGGGGGGGCAGAGACCCAGTACTTC. The encoded protein is CASRPPSGGAETQYF.

The chain links TRBV7-9 to TRBJ1-1; D uncertain. Per germline, CDR1 SEHNR and CDR2 FQNEAQ (reference sequence). The CDR3 spans 14 residues. The V gene lost 4 bases and the J gene lost 0 bases, with 9 bases spanning the gap. CDR3 residues: CASSSTPVNTEAFF. In nucleotides, the CDR3 is TGTGCCAGCAGCTCCACCCCAGTGAACACTGAAGCTTTCTTT.

The J gene is TRBJ2-3, the V gene TRBV9, with TRBD1 matching over 7 bases. V shed 3 bases and J 2 bases; nucleotides not matched to a gene: 6. CDR1 and CDR2 from the germline V gene are SGDLS and YYNGEE. This CDR3 has 15 residues. CDR3 DNA sequence: TGTGCCAGCAGCGAGAGGGGGCATCTCACAGATACGCAGTATTTT. It translates to CASSERGHLTDTQYF.

The chain recombines TRBV4-1 with TRBJ2-1; D is unresolved. Per germline, CDR1 MGHRA and CDR2 YSYEKL. The CDR3 contains 13 residues. V was pared by 1 base and J by 8 bases, with 9 bases between. DNA for the CDR3: TGCGCCAGCAGCCAAGTTCGCGGCGATGAGCAGTTCTTC. This gives the protein CASSQVRGDEQFF.

V is TRBV7-9 and J is TRBJ2-3; 7 bases are shared with TRBD2. The CDR3 has 17 amino acids. V trimming: 0 bases; J trimming: 2 bases; junction bases outside the gene matches: 8. Germline loops: CDR1 SEHNR, CDR2 FQNEAQ (reference sequence). This CDR3 is CASSLAQGGINTDTQYF. DNA for the CDR3: TGTGCCAGCAGCTTAGCGCAGGGAGGGATTAACACAGATACGCAGTATTTT.

The genes are TRBV12-3 or TRBV12-4 and TRBJ1-5; D possibly corresponds to TRBD1 (6 bases). Trimming removed 7 bases from V and 3 bases from J, with 7 bases in between. This CDR3 spans 12 amino acids. The CDR3 spells CASTGDNQPQHF. In nucleotides, the CDR3 is TGTGCCAGCACAGGGGACAATCAGCCCCAGCATTTT.